This T cell receptor (beta chain) came from a study of identical twins. Germline V gene data show CDR1 as DFQATT and CDR2 as SNEGSKA (reference sequence). The CDR3 totals 14 residues. V shed 1 base and J shed 0 bases, with 4 bases lying between them. This clonotype was counted ten times or more. TCRdb ran MiXCR on the 5' RACE reads and lists one entry per CDR3 protein. The sample includes roughly 770,000 distinct CDR3 sequences, about 18% seen only once; the top ten take 10% to 15%. The same specimen was also included in a second study, on T cells expressing NK-cell markers.

This receptor was obtained from a woman younger than 35 in good health. Sequencing was carried out using PBMCs. V gene TRBV20-1 combines with J gene TRBJ2-6, with unresolved D. The chain's CDR3 is CSARAVSGANVLTF. The CDR3 nucleotides are TGCAGTGCTAGAGCAGTCTCTGGGGCCAACGTCCTGACTTTC.